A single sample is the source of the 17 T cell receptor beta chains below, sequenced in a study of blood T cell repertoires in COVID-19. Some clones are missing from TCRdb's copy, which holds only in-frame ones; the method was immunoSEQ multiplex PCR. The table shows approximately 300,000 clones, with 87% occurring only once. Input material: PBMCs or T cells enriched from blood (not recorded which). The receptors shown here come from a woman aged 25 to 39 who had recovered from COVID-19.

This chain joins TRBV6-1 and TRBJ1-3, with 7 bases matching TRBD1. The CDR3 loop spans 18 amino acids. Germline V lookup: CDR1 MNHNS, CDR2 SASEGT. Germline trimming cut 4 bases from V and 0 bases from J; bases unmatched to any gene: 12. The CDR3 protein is CASSALDSTGSSGNTIYF. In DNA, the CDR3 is TGTGCCAGCAGTGCACTTGACTCGACAGGGAGCTCTGGAAACACCATATATTTT.

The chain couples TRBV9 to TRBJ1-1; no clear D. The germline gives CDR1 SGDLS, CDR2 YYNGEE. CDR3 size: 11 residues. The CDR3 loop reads CSRVAITEAFF. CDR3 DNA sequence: TGTTCGAGGGTTGCGATCACTGAAGCTTTCTTT.

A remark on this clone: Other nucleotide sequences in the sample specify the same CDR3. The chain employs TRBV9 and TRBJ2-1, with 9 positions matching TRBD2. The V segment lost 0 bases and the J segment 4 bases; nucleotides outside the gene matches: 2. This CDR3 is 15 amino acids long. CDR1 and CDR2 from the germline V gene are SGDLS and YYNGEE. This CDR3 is CASSVGGGAYNEQFF. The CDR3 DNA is TGTGCCAGCAGCGTAGGCGGGGGGGCGTACAATGAGCAGTTCTTC.

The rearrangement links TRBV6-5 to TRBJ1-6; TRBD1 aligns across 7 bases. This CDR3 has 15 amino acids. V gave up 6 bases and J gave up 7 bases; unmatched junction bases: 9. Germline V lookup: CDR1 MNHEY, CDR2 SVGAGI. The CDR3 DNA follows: TGTGCCAGCAGGAGGGACAGCCTATCCAATTCACCCCTCCACTTT. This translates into CASRRDSLSNSPLHF.

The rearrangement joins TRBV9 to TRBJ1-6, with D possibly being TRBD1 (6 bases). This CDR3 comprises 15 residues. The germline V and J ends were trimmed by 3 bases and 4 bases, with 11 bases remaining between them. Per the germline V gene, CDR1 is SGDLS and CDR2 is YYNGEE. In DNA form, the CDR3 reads TGTGCCAGCAGCGCCCGGACAGAATATAATTCACCCCTCCACTTT. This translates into CASSARTEYNSPLHF. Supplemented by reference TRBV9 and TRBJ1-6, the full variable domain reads DSGVTQTPKHLITATGQRVTLRCSPRSGDLSVYWYQQSLDQGLQFLIQYYNGEERAKGNILERFSAQQFPDLHSELNLSSLELGDSALYFCASSARTEYNSPLHFGNGTRLTVT.

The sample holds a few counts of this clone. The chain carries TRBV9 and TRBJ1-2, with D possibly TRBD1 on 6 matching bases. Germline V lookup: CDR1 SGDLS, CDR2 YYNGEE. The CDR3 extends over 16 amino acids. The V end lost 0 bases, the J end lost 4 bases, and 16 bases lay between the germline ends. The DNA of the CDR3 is TGTGCCAGCAGCGTAGCGGGACAAATCGAAGCCTATGGCTACACCTTC. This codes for CASSVAGQIEAYGYTF.

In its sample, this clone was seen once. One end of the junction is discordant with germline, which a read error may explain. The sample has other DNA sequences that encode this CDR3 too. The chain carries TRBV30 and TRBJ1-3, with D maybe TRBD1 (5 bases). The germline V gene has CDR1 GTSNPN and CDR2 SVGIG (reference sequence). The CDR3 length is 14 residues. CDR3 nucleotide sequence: TGTGCCTGGAGTGTAGGGGTCCCTGGTAACACCATATATTTT. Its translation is CAWSVGVPGNTIYF.

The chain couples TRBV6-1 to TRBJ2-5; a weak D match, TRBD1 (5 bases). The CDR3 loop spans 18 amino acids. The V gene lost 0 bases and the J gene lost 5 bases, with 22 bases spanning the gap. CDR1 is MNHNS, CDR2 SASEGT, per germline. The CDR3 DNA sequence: TGTGCCAGCAGTGAAGCGCTTCAAGGGGCAGGGTGGCAGGAGACCCAGTACTTC. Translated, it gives CASSEALQGAGWQETQYF.

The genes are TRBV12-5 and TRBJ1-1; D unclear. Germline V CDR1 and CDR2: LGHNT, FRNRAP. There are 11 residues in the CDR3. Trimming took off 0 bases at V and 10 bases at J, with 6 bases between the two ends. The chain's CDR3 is CASGLVIGAFF. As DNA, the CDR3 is TGTGCTAGTGGTTTGGTCATCGGAGCTTTCTTT.

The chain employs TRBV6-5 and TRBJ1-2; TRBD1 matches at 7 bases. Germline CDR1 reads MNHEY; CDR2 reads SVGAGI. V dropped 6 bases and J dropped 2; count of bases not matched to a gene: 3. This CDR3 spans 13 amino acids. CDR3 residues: CASSAGQNYGYTF. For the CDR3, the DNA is TGTGCCAGCAGCGCGGGACAGAACTATGGCTACACCTTC.

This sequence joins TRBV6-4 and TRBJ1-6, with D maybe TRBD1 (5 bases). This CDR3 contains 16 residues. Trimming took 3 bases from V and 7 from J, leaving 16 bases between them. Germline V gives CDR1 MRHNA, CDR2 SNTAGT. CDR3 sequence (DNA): TGTGCCAGCAGTGATTCCGGTCGGGGGAGAAATTCACCCCTCCACTTT. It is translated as CASSDSGRGRNSPLHF.

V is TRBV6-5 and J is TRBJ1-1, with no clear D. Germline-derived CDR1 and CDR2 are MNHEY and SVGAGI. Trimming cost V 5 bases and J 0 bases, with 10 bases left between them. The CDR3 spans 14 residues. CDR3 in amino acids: CASSPTVVNTEAFF. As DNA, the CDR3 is TGTGCCAGCAGTCCTACAGTGGTGAACACTGAAGCTTTCTTT.

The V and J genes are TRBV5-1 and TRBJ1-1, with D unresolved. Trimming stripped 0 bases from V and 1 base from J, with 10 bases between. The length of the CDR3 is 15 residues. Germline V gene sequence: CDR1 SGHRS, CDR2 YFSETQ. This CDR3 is CASSLEPGSNTEAFF. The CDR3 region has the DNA TGCGCCAGCAGCTTGGAACCGGGGTCGAACACTGAAGCTTTCTTT.

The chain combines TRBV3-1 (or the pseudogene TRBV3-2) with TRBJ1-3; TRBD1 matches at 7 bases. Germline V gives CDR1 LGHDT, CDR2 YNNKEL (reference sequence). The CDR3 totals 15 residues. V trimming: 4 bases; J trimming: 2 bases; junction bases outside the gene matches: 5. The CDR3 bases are TGTGCCAGCAGCCTCAACAGGGGACCTGGAAACACCATATATTTT. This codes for CASSLNRGPGNTIYF.

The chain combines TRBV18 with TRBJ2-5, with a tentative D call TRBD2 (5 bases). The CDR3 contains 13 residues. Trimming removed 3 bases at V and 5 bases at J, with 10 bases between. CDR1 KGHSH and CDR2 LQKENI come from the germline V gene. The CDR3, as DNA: TGTGCCAGCTCACCCGGGGTGTGGGAGACCCAGTACTTC. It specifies CASSPGVWETQYF.

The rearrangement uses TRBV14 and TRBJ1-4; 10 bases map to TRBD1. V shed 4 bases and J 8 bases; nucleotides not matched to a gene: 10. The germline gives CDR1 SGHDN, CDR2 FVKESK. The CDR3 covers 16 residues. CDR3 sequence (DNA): TGTGCCAGCAGCCGGTTTGGACAGGGGGGTGGAGAAAAACTGTTTTTT. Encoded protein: CASSRFGQGGGEKLFF.

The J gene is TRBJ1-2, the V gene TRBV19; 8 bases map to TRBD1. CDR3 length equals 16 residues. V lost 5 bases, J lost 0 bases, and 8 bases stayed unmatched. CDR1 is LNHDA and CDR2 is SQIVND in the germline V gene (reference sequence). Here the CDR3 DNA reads TGTGCCAGTAGTGACCCAGGGGGCTCTCCTAACTATGGCTACACCTTC. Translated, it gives CASSDPGGSPNYGYTF. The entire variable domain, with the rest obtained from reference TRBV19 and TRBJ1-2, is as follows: DGGITQSPKYLFRKEGQNVTLSCEQNLNHDAMYWYRQDPGQGLRLIYYSQIVNDFQKGDIAEGYSVSREKKESFPLTVTSAQKNPTAFYLCASSDPGGSPNYGYTFGSGTRLTVV.